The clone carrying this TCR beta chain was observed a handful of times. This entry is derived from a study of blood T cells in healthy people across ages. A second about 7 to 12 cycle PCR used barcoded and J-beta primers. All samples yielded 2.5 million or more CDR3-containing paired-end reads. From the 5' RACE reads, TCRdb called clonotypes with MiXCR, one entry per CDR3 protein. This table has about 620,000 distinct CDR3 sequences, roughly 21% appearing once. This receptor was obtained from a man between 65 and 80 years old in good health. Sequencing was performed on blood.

The CDR3 spells CASWRGESYEQYF. DNA of the CDR3: TGTGCCAGCTGGAGGGGGGAAAGTTACGAGCAGTACTTC. V gene TRBV12-3 or TRBV12-4 combines with J gene TRBJ2-7; TRBD1 or TRBD2 may be the D gene (6 bases each). The ends were cut back, 8 bases at V and 4 bases at J, with 15 bases in the middle. This CDR3 is 13 amino acids long.